Below, 10 T cell receptor beta chains from the same sample are listed, as sequenced in a study of CXCR3-negative and CXCR3-positive naive CD8 T cells. General study results and limits: Against CXCR3-negative naive cells, CXCR3-positive naive cells showed more hydrophobic TRB CDR3s.

Their target antigens are unknown. The study made its TRB cDNA libraries by 5' RACE, adding UMI labels. TCRdb re-called the 5' RACE reads and gives one entry per CDR3 protein, without DNA. Its table records some 140,000 distinct CDR3 sequences. Sequenced sample: naive CXCR3+ CD8+ T cells from blood. Specified subset: CD45RO-CCR7+CD27+CD95- naive CD8+ T cells expressing CXCR3 (TNR3+). The receptors were sampled from a human donor in good health. Some clones in this sample may be carry-over from other donors' samples.

V gene TRBV27 combines with J gene TRBJ2-7; TCRdb names TRBD1, which stays unverified in the absence of DNA. Per the germline V gene, CDR1 is MNHEY and CDR2 is SMNVEV (reference sequence). CDR3 length: 15 residues. CDR3 region: CASSLFSRGRHEQYF.

The V gene is TRBV29-1, the J gene TRBJ2-7; TCRdb designates TRBD2, a call that cannot be tested without DNA. Germline CDR1 is SQVTM and CDR2 is ANQGSEA. The CDR3 is 14 residues long. The CDR3 region is CSAQGLAGSYEQYF.

The chain has TRBV4-2 and TRBJ2-7; TCRdb outputs TRBD2, but without DNA this stays unchecked. Germline CDR1 and CDR2: LGHNA and YNFKEQ. The CDR3 spans 20 residues. Here the CDR3 reads CASSHQNELAEKDEAYEQYF.

V is TRBV28 and J is TRBJ2-3. The CDR3 extends over 14 amino acids. CDR1 is MDHEN, CDR2 SYDVKM, per germline. The CDR3 loop reads CASSLVPATDTQYF.

The chain carries TRBV7-2 and TRBJ2-1. Germline values: CDR1 SGHTA, CDR2 FQGNSA. CDR3 length: 14 amino acids. The chain's CDR3 is CASSLGSGNNEQFF.

The gene calls are TRBV5-1 and TRBJ2-5; TCRdb proposes TRBD2, but this gene call is untestable without DNA. Germline assignment: CDR1 SGHRS and CDR2 YFSETQ. This CDR3 has 14 amino acids. This CDR3 reads CASSFSGEQETQYF.

The genes are TRBV5-5 and TRBJ1-6; lacking DNA, the TRBD1 call made by TCRdb goes unchecked. CDR1 and CDR2 (germline): SGHKS, YYEKEE (reference sequence). The CDR3 length is 14 residues. The CDR3: CASSFGQGRSPLHF.

The chain couples TRBV5-5 to TRBJ2-7; the D call of TRBD1 rests on TCRdb alone, since no DNA is present to check it. Per the germline V gene, CDR1 is SGHKS and CDR2 is YYEKEE (reference sequence). The CDR3 has 16 residues. The CDR3 sequence is CASSLGPGGAQDEQYF.

The chain has TRBV20-1 and TRBJ1-1. CDR1 and CDR2 from the germline V gene are DFQATT and SNEGSKA (reference sequence). The CDR3 runs 17 residues. The chain's CDR3 is CSASGLIDGFMNTEAFF.

The rearrangement uses TRBV9 and TRBJ2-1; TCRdb picks TRBD2, but there is no DNA to check that call. Germline CDR1 is SGDLS and CDR2 is YYNGEE. The CDR3 is 16 residues long. CDR3 region: CASSLDLSGRGDEQFF.